A single TCR beta chain is shown here with its context. The antigen is unknown. The data were taken from a study of cytomegalovirus exposure and HLA in healthy donors. Study findings and constraints: In a later analysis, at a false discovery rate of 0.05, some 17,000 TCR beta sequences were associated with HLA alleles. The classifier reportedly diagnosed cytomegalovirus status with high specificity and sensitivity.

The PCR contained 60 Vbeta and 13 Jbeta primers. Profiled with immunoSEQ multiplex PCR; TCRdb holds only in-frame clones, not every one. The sample records some 150,000 clones, 80% to 90% being singletons. The source material was PBMCs. The receptor was derived from a woman under 40 in good health and CMV-seronegative.

This CDR3 is CSVDGGGGTSSYEQYF. CDR3 nucleotide sequence: TGCAGCGTTGACGGGGGGGGCGGTACAAGCTCCTACGAGCAGTACTTC. The chain is built from TRBV29-1 and TRBJ2-7, with 8 bases that match TRBD2. CDR3 length: 16 amino acids. CDR1 is SQVTM and CDR2 is ANQGSEA in the germline V gene. Germline trimming cut 3 bases from V and 0 bases from J; bases unmatched to any gene: 10.